These 12 T cell receptor beta chains were all obtained from the same sample, sequenced in a study of radiation and T cells in renal cell carcinoma. Time point reported: blood 4 weeks post-SBRT, at nephrectomy. Treatment here: 15 Gy SBRT to primary tumor, nephrectomy 4 weeks later. Assay: immunoSEQ multiplex PCR; the TCRdb copy retains only in-frame clones and omits some. The table includes about 150,000 clones, approximately 86% detected once. Sequencing was performed on blood, taken from a patient whose treatment included radiotherapy and nephrectomy. These receptors came from a woman aged 45-59 years with renal cell carcinoma.

This sequence joins TRBV6-6 and TRBJ1-1; D perhaps matches TRBD1 (6 bases). Trimming cost V 6 bases and J 0 bases, with 14 bases left between them. The CDR3 is made up of 15 amino acids. CDR1 is MNHNY and CDR2 is SVGAGI in the germline V gene (reference sequence). The CDR3 sequence is CASSGRDTMNTEAFF. DNA of the CDR3: TGTGCCAGCAGCGGGCGGGACACCATGAACACTGAAGCTTTCTTT.

The chain couples TRBV5-4 to TRBJ2-3, with 8 positions matching TRBD2. Germline assignment: CDR1 SGHNT and CDR2 YYREEE (reference sequence). After removal of 0 bases from V and 1 base from J, the junction contained 1 base not matched to a gene. The CDR3 covers 15 residues. The DNA of the CDR3 is TGTGCCAGCAGCTTGGTTAGCGGGGGCACAGATACGCAGTATTTT. As protein: CASSLVSGGTDTQYF.

The rearrangement joins TRBV5-1 to TRBJ2-5, with D perhaps assigned TRBD1 or TRBD2 (5 bases each). The CDR3 is 11 amino acids. Germline V CDR1 and CDR2: SGHRS, YFSETQ. V was trimmed by 3 bases and J by 5 bases, leaving 5 bases between them. The CDR3: CASSWGETQYF. The DNA of the CDR3 is TGCGCCAGCAGCTGGGGGGAGACCCAGTACTTC.

The genes are TRBV4-3 and TRBJ2-5; possibly TRBD1 for D (5 bases). There are 14 residues in the CDR3. Germline V gene data show CDR1 as LGHNA and CDR2 as YSLEER. Trimming cost V 1 base and J 5 bases, with 11 bases left between them. In DNA, the CDR3 is TGCGCCAGCAGCCAAGTCGACAGACGGGAGACCCAGTACTTC. Translating it yields CASSQVDRRETQYF.

The rearrangement links TRBV4-3 to TRBJ2-1; D is ambiguous. The CDR3 is 15 residues long. V was clipped by 4 bases and J by 1 base, with 11 bases between them. Per germline, CDR1 LGHNA and CDR2 YSLEER. The CDR3 DNA is TGCGCCAGCAGCCTACTAAACAGATCCTACAATGAGCAGTTCTTC. The encoded protein is CASSLLNRSYNEQFF.

This clone occurred a few times. The chain is built from TRBV29-1 and TRBJ2-5; D gene ambiguous. V was shortened by 1 base and J by 5 bases, with 14 bases between the two germline ends. Germline V gene lookup returns CDR1 SQVTM and CDR2 ANQGSEA. There are 14 residues in the CDR3. The CDR3 region is CSVEVLSLGETQYF. CDR3 DNA sequence: TGCAGCGTTGAAGTCTTGTCCCTCGGGGAGACCCAGTACTTC.

This chain links TRBV28 with TRBJ2-7; D gene unclear. Germline V gives CDR1 MDHEN, CDR2 SYDVKM. The CDR3 is 13 amino acids. V dropped 6 bases and J dropped 5 bases, with 14 bases sitting between them. CDR3 sequence reads: CASRGPRWDEQYF. The CDR3 DNA follows: TGTGCCAGCAGAGGGCCGCGGTGGGACGAGCAGTACTTC.

In DNA, the CDR3 is TGCGCCAGCAGCCAAGGATTTAACAGGGACAGCTCCTACAATGAGCAGTTCTTC. Amino acids: CASSQGFNRDSSYNEQFF. The V call is TRBV4-3, the J call TRBJ2-1; 7 bases map to TRBD1. V shed 1 base, J shed 0 bases, and the junction held 9 bases outside the gene matches. This CDR3 region has 18 residues. CDR1 and CDR2 (germline): LGHNA, YSLEER.

The chain couples TRBV18 to TRBJ1-4; D perhaps matches TRBD1 (6 bases). The germline V and J ends were trimmed by 4 bases and 5 bases, with 11 bases remaining between them. Germline CDR1 and CDR2: KGHSH and LQKENI. This CDR3 contains 14 residues. The CDR3 reads CASSLGHLNEKLFF. The CDR3 coding sequence is TGTGCCAGCTCACTGGGACACCTAAATGAAAAACTGTTTTTT.

V and J are TRBV9 and TRBJ1-3; D gene unclear. V dropped 0 bases and J dropped 2 bases, with 9 bases sitting between them. This CDR3 is 15 amino acids long. The germline gives CDR1 SGDLS, CDR2 YYNGEE. The CDR3 spells CASSVGAATGNTIYF. CDR3 in DNA: TGTGCCAGCAGCGTAGGGGCCGCGACTGGAAACACCATATATTTT.

This clone was seen many times. V gene TRBV7-2 combines with J gene TRBJ2-3, with D hard to call. Germline values: CDR1 SGHTA, CDR2 FQGNSA. Trimming removed 5 bases at V and 6 bases at J, with 12 bases between. This CDR3 has 13 amino acids. The CDR3 DNA follows: TGTGCCAGCAGCCTGGTTCATGTCGATACGCAGTATTTT. It encodes CASSLVHVDTQYF.

The chain employs TRBV6-5 and TRBJ2-7, with D possibly being TRBD1 (6 bases). V gave up 4 bases and J gave up 2 bases, with 12 bases separating them. From germline, CDR1 is MNHEY and CDR2 SVGAGI. There are 14 residues in the CDR3. CDR3 loop: CASSLDRETYEQYF. DNA for the CDR3: TGTGCCAGCAGTTTGGACAGAGAGACCTACGAGCAGTACTTC.